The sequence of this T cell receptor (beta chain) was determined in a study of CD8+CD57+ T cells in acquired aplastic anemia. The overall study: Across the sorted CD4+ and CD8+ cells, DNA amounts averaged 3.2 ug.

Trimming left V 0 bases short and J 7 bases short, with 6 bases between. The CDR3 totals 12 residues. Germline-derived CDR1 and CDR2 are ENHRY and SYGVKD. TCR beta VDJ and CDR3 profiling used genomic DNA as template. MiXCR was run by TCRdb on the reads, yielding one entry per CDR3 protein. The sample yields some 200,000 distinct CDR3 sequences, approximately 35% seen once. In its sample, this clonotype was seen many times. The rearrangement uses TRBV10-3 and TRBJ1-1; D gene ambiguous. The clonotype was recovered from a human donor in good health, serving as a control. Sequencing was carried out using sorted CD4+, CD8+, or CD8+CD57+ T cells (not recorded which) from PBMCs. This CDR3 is CAISESDGEAFF. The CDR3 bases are TGTGCCATCAGTGAGTCAGACGGTGAAGCTTTCTTT.